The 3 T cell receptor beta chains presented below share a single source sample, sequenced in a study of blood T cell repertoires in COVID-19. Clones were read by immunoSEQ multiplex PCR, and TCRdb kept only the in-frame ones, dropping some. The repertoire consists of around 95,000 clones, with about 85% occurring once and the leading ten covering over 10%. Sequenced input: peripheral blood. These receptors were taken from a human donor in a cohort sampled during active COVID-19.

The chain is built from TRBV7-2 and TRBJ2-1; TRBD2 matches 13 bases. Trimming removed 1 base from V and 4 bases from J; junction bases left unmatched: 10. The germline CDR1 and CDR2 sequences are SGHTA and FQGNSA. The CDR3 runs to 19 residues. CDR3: CASSLGPGLAGAMYNEQFF. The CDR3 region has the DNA TGTGCCAGCAGCTTAGGCCCCGGACTAGCGGGAGCTATGTACAATGAGCAGTTCTTC. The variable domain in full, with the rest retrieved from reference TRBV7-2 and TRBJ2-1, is GAGVSQSPSNKVTEKGKDVELRCDPISGHTALYWYRQSLGQGLEFLIYFQGNSAPDKSGLPSDRFSAERTGGSVSTLTIQRTQQEDSAVYLCASSLGPGLAGAMYNEQFFGPGTRLTVL.

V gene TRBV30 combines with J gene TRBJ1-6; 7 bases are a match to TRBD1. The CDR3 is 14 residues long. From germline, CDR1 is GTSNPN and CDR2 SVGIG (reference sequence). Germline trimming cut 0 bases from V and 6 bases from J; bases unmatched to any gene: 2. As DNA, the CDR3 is TGTGCCTGGAGTGTACCAGGGGGTAATTCACCCCTCCACTTT. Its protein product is CAWSVPGGNSPLHF. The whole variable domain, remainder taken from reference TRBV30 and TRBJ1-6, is SQTIHQWPATLVQPVGSPLSLECTVEGTSNPNLYWYRQAAGRGLQLLFYSVGIGQISSEVPQNLSASRPQDRQFILSSKKLLLSDSGFYLCAWSVPGGNSPLHFGNGTRLTVT.

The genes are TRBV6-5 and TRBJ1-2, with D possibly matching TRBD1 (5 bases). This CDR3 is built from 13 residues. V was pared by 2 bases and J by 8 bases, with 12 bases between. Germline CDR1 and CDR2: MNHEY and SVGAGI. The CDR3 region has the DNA TGTGCCAGCAGTTACGGGCAGGGAAGAGGCTACACCTTC. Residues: CASSYGQGRGYTF.